This T cell receptor (beta chain) was obtained from a study of regulatory T cells in long-lasting Graves disease. Study-level background: The antithyroid drugs taken by newly diagnosed Graves' patients had been used for under 3 months. Study results and limitations: TRBV28, TRBJ1-2 and TRBJ2-5 were favored in persistent disease.

Germline V lookup: CDR1 LGHNT, CDR2 FRNRAP. CDR3 length: 13 residues. V dropped 3 bases and J dropped 2 bases, with 7 bases sitting between them. In this sample, this clonotype turned up a few times. What it binds is unknown. For TCR beta, libraries came from iRepertoire HTBI primers and Arm-PCR of CDR3 regions. Original methodology: About 62 TRBV and roughly 13 TRBJ segments were identified across samples. One entry per CDR3 protein results from TCRdb running MiXCR on the multiplex PCR reads. These V and J calls originate from TCRdb's pipeline instead of the authors' own analysis. Of fewer than 350,000 distinct CDR3 sequences in the sample, approximately 20% are singletons; the top ten hold about two fifths. Described time point: newly diagnosed GD, antithyroid drugs for less than 3 months. PBMCs provided the RNA from which the TCR library was made.

Source: peripheral blood mononuclear cells (PBMCs), taken at new diagnosis, from a patient treated with antithyroid drugs. The sequence was collected from a female donor with Graves disease. This rearrangement joins TRBV12-5 to TRBJ1-2; a weak D match, TRBD1 (5 bases). DNA of the CDR3: TGTGCTAGTGGTTTACGGGGGAACTATGGCTACACCTTC. This sequence encodes CASGLRGNYGYTF.